This TCR beta chain is drawn from a study of OX40 agonist ivuxolimab in advanced cancers. Germline assignment: CDR1 SGHTA and CDR2 FQGNSA. Trimming shortened V by 1 base and J by 8 bases, and 3 bases separated the two germline ends. CDR3 length equals 12 residues. Profiling relied on immunoSEQ multiplex PCR, and the TCRdb table lists in-frame clones only, not all of them. The repertoire has tens of thousands of clones, 65% to 90% of them found once; the top ten carry under 0.75%. Specimen: CD4+ or CD8+ T cells sorted from blood, collected in a trial of the OX40 agonist ivuxolimab. This clonotype originated in an adult with an advanced solid tumor such as melanoma, head and neck, liver or kidney cancer. V is TRBV7-2 and J is TRBJ1-6, with D unresolved. CDR3 amino acids: CASSLGHSPLHF. CDR3 coding DNA: TGTGCCAGCAGCTTAGGGCATTCACCCCTCCACTTT.